A selection of T cell receptor beta chains follows, all from one sample in a study of blood T cell repertoires in COVID-19. Here immunoSEQ multiplex PCR was the method, and the copy in TCRdb shows in-frame clones only, minus some. Here the sample spans 200,000 to 300,000 clones, 86% being singletons. Source material: PBMCs or T cells enriched from blood (not recorded which). The origin of the receptors is a woman in her thirties or forties with acute COVID-19. Each CDR3 is given with its conserved first and last residue. D genes are given only for firm matches. Clone size appears in some rows only: once, few, many, or a class for an expanded clone.

v_call,d_call,clone_size,j_call,cdr3_nt,cdr3_aa
TRBV18,.,few,TRBJ1-5,TGTGCCAGCTCACCTGGCACCTATCAGCCCCAGCATTTT,CASSPGTYQPQHF
TRBV9,TRBD1,.,TRBJ2-1,TGTGCCAGCAGTCGACAGGGTTTTGCCAATGAGCAGTTCTTC,CASSRQGFANEQFF
TRBV4-2,TRBD2,.,TRBJ2-3,TGTGCCAGCAGCCACTCCGGGACTAGCGGTACAGATACGCAGTATTTT,CASSHSGTSGTDTQYF
TRBV29-1,.,.,TRBJ1-2,TGCAGCGTTGAAAGCAACTATGGCTACACCTTC,CSVESNYGYTF
TRBV25-1,TRBD1,.,TRBJ2-3,TGTGCCAGCAGGGACAGGACAATCACAGATACGCAGTATTTT,CASRDRTITDTQYF
TRBV13,TRBD2,.,TRBJ2-5,TGTGCCAGCAGCTTAGCGCGGCTAGCGGGAGGTAGCCAAGAGACCCAGTACTTC,CASSLARLAGGSQETQYF
TRBV2,TRBD1,.,TRBJ1-2,TGTGCCAGCAGAATACGACAGGGTGATGGCTACACCTTC,CASRIRQGDGYTF
TRBV11-2,.,.,TRBJ1-1,TGTGCCAGCAGCTCAACAGGGAACACTGAAGCTTTCTTT,CASSSTGNTEAFF
TRBV7-9,TRBD1,once,TRBJ1-1,TGTGCCACCCAACCCCGGGACAGGGGCCATAACACTGAAGCTTTCTTT,CATQPRDRGHNTEAFF
TRBV9,TRBD2,.,TRBJ2-3,TGTGCCAGCAGCGTAGGGACTAGCGCCGCAGATACGCAGTATTTT,CASSVGTSAADTQYF
TRBV29-1,TRBD2,.,TRBJ2-3,TGCAGCGTTTCCTACCTAGCGGGGATTCGCACAGATACGCAGTATTTT,CSVSYLAGIRTDTQYF
TRBV7-2,TRBD2,.,TRBJ2-3,TGTGCCAGCAGCTTAGGCCCTAGCGGGAGCACAGATACGCAGTATTTT,CASSLGPSGSTDTQYF
TRBV4-1,.,.,TRBJ1-1,TGCGCCAGCAGCCAAGGCACCATCTATATGAACACTGAAGCTTTCTTT,CASSQGTIYMNTEAFF
TRBV2,TRBD2,.,TRBJ2-1,TGTGCCAGCAGTGAGGTTCTAGCGGGAGAGGATGAGCAGTTCTTC,CASSEVLAGEDEQFF
TRBV30,.,.,TRBJ2-3,TGTGCCTGGAGTGAGGAGGCCAGAGCCACAGATACGCAGTATTTT,CAWSEEARATDTQYF
TRBV30,.,.,TRBJ1-1,TGTGCCTGGAGGCAGGGGTCTACTGAAGCTTTCTTT,CAWRQGSTEAFF
TRBV2,TRBD2,.,TRBJ2-7,TGTGCCAGCAGTGCAATGGGGACTAGCGGGAGGCGCGGATACTACGAGCAGTACTTC,CASSAMGTSGRRGYYEQYF
TRBV28,TRBD2,.,TRBJ2-1,TGTGCCAGCAGTAAAGGACTAGCGGGAGTTTGGTCTTACAATGAGCAGTTCTTC,CASSKGLAGVWSYNEQFF
TRBV5-1,TRBD1,.,TRBJ1-4,TGCGCCAGCAGCCTGGGACAGGGGAGTGAAAAACTGTTTTTT,CASSLGQGSEKLFF
TRBV28,.,.,TRBJ2-1,TGTGCCAGCACGAGCCCAGGGGTTCCCTACAATGAGCAGTTCTTC,CASTSPGVPYNEQFF
TRBV19,TRBD1,.,TRBJ1-5,TGTGCCAGTAGTATTGAGGGGGCCCGGGGGCCCCAGCATTTT,CASSIEGARGPQHF
TRBV2,.,.,TRBJ2-7,TGTGCCAGCATGGGCCAAACCTACGAGCAGTACTTC,CASMGQTYEQYF
TRBV11-2,TRBD1,.,TRBJ1-6,TGTGCCAGCAGCTTAGGGACAGGGGGTTCACCCCTCCACTTT,CASSLGTGGSPLHF
TRBV30,TRBD1,.,TRBJ1-1,TGTGCCTGGAGTGTAGGGACAGGGGATGAAGCTTTCTTT,CAWSVGTGDEAFF
TRBV4-1,.,.,TRBJ1-2,TGCGCCAGCAGCCAAGGACGGGATTTCTATGGCTACACCTTC,CASSQGRDFYGYTF
TRBV4-1,TRBD2,.,TRBJ2-1,TGCGCCAGCAGCCAGCTAGCGGGAGTGCCCTACAATGAGCAGTTCTTC,CASSQLAGVPYNEQFF
TRBV2,.,.,TRBJ2-1,TGTGCCAGCAGTACTAGTAGCCCCTACAATGAGCAGTTCTTC,CASSTSSPYNEQFF
TRBV21-1,.,.,TRBJ2-2,TGTGCCAGCAGCTCCCTAAAGCGGGAGGGTACCGGGGAGCTGTTTTTT,CASSSLKREGTGELFF
TRBV7-3,TRBD1,.,TRBJ1-1,TGTGCCAGCAGCCAGGACAGGGACACTGAAGCTTTCTTT,CASSQDRDTEAFF
TRBV21-1,.,.,TRBJ2-2,TGTGCCAGCAGCAAAGAGCGTGGGACTAGCGGGAGGGGATTGCCAAACACCGGGGAGCTGTTTTTT,CASSKERGTSGRGLPNTGELFF
TRBV10-3,.,.,TRBJ1-2,TGTGCCGTCCGACAGTCCCTAGCTAACTATGGCTACACCTTC,CAVRQSLANYGYTF
TRBV29-1,.,.,TRBJ1-2,TGCAGCGTTGAAGATTTAAGGGACAAGCTCTATGGCTACACCTTC,CSVEDLRDKLYGYTF
TRBV19,TRBD2,.,TRBJ2-1,TGTGCCAGTAGTATTACTAGCGGGAGCGTCCTGATCAATGAGCAGTTCTTC,CASSITSGSVLINEQFF
TRBV7-6,TRBD2,.,TRBJ2-5,TGTGCCAGCAGCTTGGGGACTAGCTCCGAGACCCAGTACTTC,CASSLGTSSETQYF
TRBV4-2,.,.,TRBJ1-4,TGTGCCAGCAGCCAAGAAACAGTAGTTGCAACTAATGAAAAACTGTTTTTT,CASSQETVVATNEKLFF
TRBV29-1,TRBD1,.,TRBJ2-2,TGCAGCGTTGGGACAGGGGGCTTCGCCGGGGAGCTGTTTTTT,CSVGTGGFAGELFF